Following are 30 T cell receptor beta chains from one sample sequenced in a study of blood T cell repertoires in COVID-19. Produced via immunoSEQ multiplex PCR; TCRdb's table is partial and in-frame only. The table has approximately 130,000 clones, just over 75% seen once. Sequencing was performed on peripheral blood. The origin of the receptors is a human donor in a cohort sampled during active COVID-19.

The chain has TRBV9 and TRBJ1-6; weak D call: TRBD1 (6 bases). Trimming shortened V by 1 base and J by 8 bases, and 10 bases separated the two germline ends. The germline gives CDR1 SGDLS, CDR2 YYNGEE. CDR3 length equals 14 residues. The CDR3 DNA reads TGTGCCAGCAGCGTACTGGACAGATATTCACCCCTCCACTTT. It codes for CASSVLDRYSPLHF.

V and J are TRBV2 and TRBJ2-7; D is possibly TRBD2 (6 bases). V was clipped by 3 bases and J by 6 bases, with 18 bases between them. There are 15 residues in the CDR3. Germline loops: CDR1 SNHLY, CDR2 FYNNEI. The CDR3 loop reads CASSEEGPSVGEQYF. CDR3 DNA: TGTGCCAGCAGTGAGGAGGGGCCATCCGTCGGCGAGCAGTACTTC.

The chain combines TRBV28 with TRBJ1-4; a possible D gene is TRBD1 (6 bases). This CDR3 region has 17 residues. The germline gives CDR1 MDHEN, CDR2 SYDVKM. Trimming removed 0 bases at V and 2 bases at J, with 13 bases between. CDR3 region: CASSLWQQGGTNEKLFF. The CDR3 DNA follows: TGTGCCAGCAGTTTATGGCAACAGGGTGGGACTAATGAAAAACTGTTTTTT.

The V call is TRBV6-1, the J call TRBJ1-2; 8 bases agree with TRBD1. Germline CDR1 reads MNHNS; CDR2 reads SASEGT. The length of the CDR3 is 14 residues. V lost 2 bases, J lost 7 bases, and 6 bases stayed unmatched. The CDR3 DNA sequence: TGTGCCAGCAGTGAATGGTCAGGGGGCAGTGGCTACACCTTC. Translating gives CASSEWSGGSGYTF.

In its sample, this clone was seen a few times. The chain combines TRBV3-1 (or the pseudogene TRBV3-2) with TRBJ2-4; 10 nucleotides agree with TRBD2. Germline CDR1 and CDR2: LGHDT and YNNKEL (reference sequence). There are 17 residues in the CDR3. V shed 2 bases, J shed 0 bases, and the junction held 4 bases outside the gene matches. The CDR3 coding sequence is TGTGCCAGCAGCCAACGAAGCGGGGGGGAAGCCAAAAACATTCAGTACTTC. Amino acid sequence: CASSQRSGGEAKNIQYF.

This clone has just a few counts. The chain uses TRBV5-1 and TRBJ1-1; 8 bases align to TRBD1. CDR3 length: 15 residues. After removal of 0 bases from V and 5 bases from J, the junction contained 6 bases not matched to a gene. Germline CDR1 SGHRS, CDR2 YFSETQ. CDR3 loop: CASSLAYRGSTEAFF. The CDR3 DNA sequence: TGCGCCAGCAGCTTGGCCTACAGGGGGTCTACTGAAGCTTTCTTT.

The chain recombines TRBV23-1 with TRBJ2-7; 12 bases are a match to TRBD1. TRBV23-1 is annotated as an ORF whose role is uncertain. The CDR3 spans 15 residues. Trimming cost V 2 bases and J 4 bases; bases outside gene matches: 3. CDR3 region: CASSQKGQGAYEQYF. CDR3 DNA sequence: TGCGCCAGCAGTCAAAAGGGACAGGGGGCTTACGAGCAGTACTTC.

The V gene is TRBV3-1 (or the pseudogene TRBV3-2), the J gene TRBJ2-5, with a tentative D call TRBD2 (5 bases). Germline lookup yields CDR1 LGHDT and CDR2 YNNKEL (reference sequence). Trimming took 5 bases from V and 4 from J, leaving 11 bases between them. CDR3 length: 13 residues. DNA for the CDR3: TGTGCCAGCAGCTCCTCGGACTTAGAGACCCAGTACTTC. This translates into CASSSSDLETQYF.

V is TRBV2 and J is TRBJ2-3; D is undetermined. Trimming removed 6 bases from V and 4 bases from J, with 11 bases in between. The germline gives CDR1 SNHLY, CDR2 FYNNEI. This CDR3 region has 13 residues. CDR3 sequence reads: CASRSPLADTQYF. CDR3 nucleotides: TGTGCCAGCAGATCTCCCCTAGCAGATACGCAGTATTTT.

This clone was seen a handful of times. The chain couples TRBV5-4 to TRBJ2-1; maybe TRBD2 (6 bases). V lost 2 bases to trimming and J lost 6 bases, with 9 bases between them. CDR1 SGHNT and CDR2 YYREEE come from the germline V gene (reference sequence). The length of the CDR3 is 13 residues. CDR3 in DNA: TGTGCCAGCAGCTTTGCGGGGCGCAATGAGCAGTTCTTC. Translated: CASSFAGRNEQFF.

V gene TRBV5-6 combines with J gene TRBJ2-7; 9 positions match TRBD1. V dropped 0 bases and J dropped 6; count of bases not matched to a gene: 4. This CDR3 is built from 14 residues. The germline V gene encodes CDR1 SGHDT and CDR2 YYEEEE. The CDR3 nucleotides are TGTGCCAGCAGCTTGGTCGGGACAGGGACCGAGCAGTACTTC. It is translated as CASSLVGTGTEQYF.

The V gene is TRBV9, the J gene TRBJ2-3, with D perhaps TRBD2 (5 bases). Per germline, CDR1 SGDLS and CDR2 YYNGEE. The length of the CDR3 is 13 residues. V lost 4 bases, J lost 0 bases, and 6 bases lay in between. Here the CDR3 DNA reads TGTGCCAGCAGCCGGACTAGCACAGATACGCAGTATTTT. Translated, it gives CASSRTSTDTQYF.

This clone has a handful of counts. V gene TRBV7-9 combines with J gene TRBJ2-1; 8 positions agree with TRBD2. Germline CDR1 SEHNR, CDR2 FQNEAQ (reference sequence). The CDR3 is 14 residues long. Losses at the gene ends were 7 bases for V and 4 bases for J; bases not matched to a gene: 6. This CDR3 reads CASTTGTRYNEQFF. The CDR3 DNA reads TGTGCCAGCACCACTGGGACTAGGTACAATGAGCAGTTCTTC.

The genes are TRBV15 and TRBJ1-5, with 8 nucleotides matching TRBD1. This CDR3 has 15 amino acids. Germline V gives CDR1 LNHNV, CDR2 YYDKDF (reference sequence). J lost 6 bases, V lost 0 bases, and 4 bases had no gene match. The DNA for the CDR3 is TGTGCCACCAGCAGAGACCCACAGGGGGGTCAGCCCCAGCATTTT. Its protein product is CATSRDPQGGQPQHF.

This clone showed up just once. This sequence joins TRBV2 and TRBJ2-1, with D possibly being TRBD1 (6 bases). Trimming pared 6 bases from V and 0 bases from J, leaving 15 bases between. Germline lookup yields CDR1 SNHLY and CDR2 FYNNEI. The CDR3 sequence is 16 residues long. The CDR3 DNA reads as TGTGCCAGCAGAGTTGCGAGGGGGAGCTCCTACAATGAGCAGTTCTTC. Its translation: CASRVARGSSYNEQFF.

The chain links TRBV29-1 to TRBJ2-7, with 8 positions matching TRBD1. In germline, CDR1 is SQVTM, CDR2 ANQGSEA. The CDR3 length is 13 residues. V gave up 4 bases and J gave up 6 bases; unmatched junction bases: 8. Here the CDR3 DNA reads TGCAGCGTTGTAGACACAGGGGGGCTCGAGCAGTACTTC. Encoded protein: CSVVDTGGLEQYF.

This clone was seen only a few times. J is TRBJ2-2 and V is TRBV4-2; no clear D gene. Trimming took off 0 bases at V and 5 bases at J, with 4 bases between the two ends. CDR3 size: 13 residues. The germline V gene encodes CDR1 LGHNA and CDR2 YNFKEQ. This CDR3 reads CASSQDYTGELFF. Written as DNA, the CDR3 is TGTGCCAGCAGCCAAGACTATACCGGGGAGCTGTTTTTT.

The chain couples TRBV27 to TRBJ2-1, with no clear D. Germline loops: CDR1 MNHEY, CDR2 SMNVEV (reference sequence). Trimming pared 5 bases from V and 7 bases from J, leaving 24 bases between. The CDR3 extends over 17 amino acids. The CDR3 region has the DNA TGTGCCAGCAGTGAGGTCTTCCGCGGATACCCGAGTAATGAGCAGTTCTTC. Its translation: CASSEVFRGYPSNEQFF.

The chain has TRBV5-1 and TRBJ2-3; D is uncertain. The V end lost 6 bases, the J end lost 0 bases, and 14 bases lay between the germline ends. The V gene's germline CDR1 is SGHRS and CDR2 YFSETQ. This CDR3 spans 15 amino acids. The DNA for the CDR3 is TGCGCCAGCACCCCGGTTGCAGCGAGCACAGATACGCAGTATTTT. This sequence encodes CASTPVAASTDTQYF.

This clone was observed once. The J gene is TRBJ2-7, the V gene TRBV6-5; 9 nucleotides match TRBD1. Looked up from germline, CDR1 is MNHEY and CDR2 is SVGAGI. The CDR3 length is 15 residues. The V and J ends lost 7 bases and 2 bases, in that order; junction bases with no gene match: 9. The DNA of the CDR3 is TGTGCCAGCACCACCTTAGGGACAGGGCCCTACGAGCAGTACTTC. Residues: CASTTLGTGPYEQYF.

The gene calls are TRBV6-5 and TRBJ1-3; 9 bases map to TRBD1. Germline V CDR1 and CDR2: MNHEY, SVGAGI. The length of the CDR3 is 14 residues. The V gene end was trimmed by 6 bases and the J gene end by 3 bases; junction bases not matched to a gene: 3. Written as DNA, the CDR3 is TGTGCCAGCAGCCGACAGGGGGTTGGAAACACCATATATTTT. As protein: CASSRQGVGNTIYF.

The genes are TRBV18 and TRBJ2-7; 10 positions agree with TRBD1. V was clipped by 4 bases and J by 2 bases; unmatched bases: 2. This CDR3 has 14 amino acids. Looked up from germline, CDR1 is KGHSH and CDR2 is LQKENI. The CDR3 spells CASSLGQGAYEQYF. The CDR3 DNA reads TGTGCCAGCTCACTTGGACAGGGGGCCTACGAGCAGTACTTC.

This clone was observed once. The chain employs TRBV9 and TRBJ1-2; TRBD1 agrees at 7 bases. V was clipped by 4 bases and J by 2 bases; unmatched bases: 2. CDR1 and CDR2 from the germline V gene are SGDLS and YYNGEE. This CDR3 comprises 13 residues. The CDR3 DNA is TGTGCCAGCAGCCTACAGGGGAACTATGGCTACACCTTC. Its translation: CASSLQGNYGYTF.

This rearrangement joins TRBV11-3 to TRBJ2-6; 10 bases are a match to TRBD1. CDR3 size: 19 residues. J lost 3 bases, V lost 1 base, and 9 bases had no gene match. Germline CDR1 is SGHNT and CDR2 is YENEEA. The CDR3 sequence is CASSLGDRGVFYGANVLTF. CDR3 DNA sequence: TGTGCCAGCAGCTTAGGGGACAGGGGAGTTTTCTATGGGGCCAACGTCCTGACTTTC.

The V gene is TRBV29-1, the J gene TRBJ2-1, with D possibly being TRBD2 (5 bases). The CDR3 totals 13 residues. Looked up from germline, CDR1 is SQVTM and CDR2 is ANQGSEA. V dropped 8 bases and J dropped 1 base, with 12 bases sitting between them. CDR3 sequence: CSSSNRSYNEQFF. The DNA for the CDR3 is TGCAGCTCTAGCAATAGGTCCTACAATGAGCAGTTCTTC.

V is TRBV30 and J is TRBJ2-2; TRBD2 might be the D (5 bases). V was cut by 5 bases and J by 6 bases, with 13 bases left in between. The CDR3 is 13 amino acids. CDR1 and CDR2 from the germline V gene are GTSNPN and SVGIG (reference sequence). The CDR3 sequence is CAWSGIGPGELFF. DNA of the CDR3: TGTGCCTGGTCCGGGATAGGACCCGGGGAGCTGTTTTTT.

This clone has at least ten counts. This chain links TRBV5-1 with TRBJ2-5; D is possibly TRBD1 (5 bases). Trimming cost V 2 bases and J 0 bases, with 8 bases left between them. The CDR3 is 14 amino acids. The V gene's germline CDR1 is SGHRS and CDR2 YFSETQ. The CDR3, as DNA: TGCGCCAGCAGCTTCCAGGGAAACCAAGAGACCCAGTACTTC. It codes for CASSFQGNQETQYF.

This sequence joins TRBV5-1 and TRBJ1-1; 8 bases are a match to TRBD1. Germline CDR1 reads SGHRS; CDR2 reads YFSETQ. The ends lost 4 bases at V and 7 bases at J; junction bases unmatched: 12. CDR3 size: 15 residues. The chain's CDR3 is CASSPTAGGGGEAFF. DNA for the CDR3: TGCGCCAGCAGCCCTACAGCAGGGGGCGGAGGTGAAGCTTTCTTT.

This clone was observed a handful of times. The chain links TRBV7-2 to TRBJ2-4, with 7 positions matching TRBD2. The J segment lost 4 bases and the V segment lost 3 bases, leaving 9 bases of the junction unmatched. The CDR3 is made up of 16 amino acids. CDR1 is SGHTA and CDR2 is FQGNSA in the germline V gene. CDR3 sequence: CASSFSGVLGKNIQYF. The CDR3 nucleotides read TGTGCCAGCAGCTTCAGCGGGGTCCTTGGGAAAAACATTCAGTACTTC.

The J gene is TRBJ2-5, the V gene TRBV5-1; maybe TRBD2 (7 bases). V was cut by 3 bases and J by 8 bases, with 17 bases left in between. The CDR3 has 14 amino acids. Germline V gives CDR1 SGHRS, CDR2 YFSETQ. CDR3 nucleotide sequence: TGCGCCAGCAGCTCCGTTGGGGGGGGCGTCACCCAGTACTTC. Protein sequence: CASSSVGGGVTQYF.